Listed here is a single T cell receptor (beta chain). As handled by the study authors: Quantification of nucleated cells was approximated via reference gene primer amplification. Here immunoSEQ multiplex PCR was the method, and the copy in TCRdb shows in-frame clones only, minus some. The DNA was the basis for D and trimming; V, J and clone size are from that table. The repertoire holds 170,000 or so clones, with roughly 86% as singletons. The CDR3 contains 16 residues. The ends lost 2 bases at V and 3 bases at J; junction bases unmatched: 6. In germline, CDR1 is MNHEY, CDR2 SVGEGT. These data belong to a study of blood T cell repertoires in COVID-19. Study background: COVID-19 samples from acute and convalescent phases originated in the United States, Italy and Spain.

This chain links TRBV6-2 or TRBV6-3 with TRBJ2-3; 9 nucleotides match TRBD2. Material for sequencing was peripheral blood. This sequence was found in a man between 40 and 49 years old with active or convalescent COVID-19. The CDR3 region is CASSYSGGIGTDTQYF. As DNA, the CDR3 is TGTGCCAGCAGTTACAGCGGGGGGATAGGTACAGATACGCAGTATTTT.